This T cell receptor beta chain was observed in a study of CD8 T cells in ankylosing spondylitis. The study, taken as a whole, reports: What seemed typical of ankylosing spondylitis blood was a TCR beta motif built from about 8 highly homologous variants.

The CDR3 sequence is 12 residues long. Germline CDR1 is DFQATT and CDR2 is SNEGSKA (reference sequence). The germline V and J ends were trimmed by 3 bases and 6 bases, with 9 bases remaining between them. TCRdb fed the 5' RACE reads into MiXCR, producing one record per CDR3 protein. The sample has about 800,000 distinct CDR3 sequences, about 11% seen once; the top ten hold under 0.6%. A few counts support this clonotype. The antigen remains undetermined. The TCR originated in a male donor with ankylosing spondylitis. The rearrangement links TRBV20-1 to TRBJ1-5; D is unresolved. Sequenced input: blood, either unsorted or a sorted T cell fraction (not recorded which). For the CDR3, the DNA is TGCAGTGCTAGCAGAAGAAGTCAGCCCCAGCATTTT. Its protein product is CSASRRSQPQHF.